This entry features one T cell receptor beta chain sequence. V lost 2 bases and J lost 6, with 7 bases in between. The CDR3 totals 13 residues. Germline V gene data show CDR1 as LGHDT and CDR2 as YNNKEL (reference sequence). Authors' processing steps: Amplification with reference gene primers provided the estimates of nucleated cell counts. This table comes from immunoSEQ multiplex PCR, and its TCRdb copy is limited to in-frame clones, with some not included. The V and J calls and clone size are taken from that table; D and trimming were inferred from the DNA. The sample shows about 200,000 clones, 88% of them seen only once. This sample stems from a study of blood T cell repertoires in COVID-19. Study at large: The origin of the acute and convalescent COVID-19 samples was the United States, Italy and Spain. PBMCs, B-cell-depleted T cells, or T cells were the source of the cDNA or gDNA that made up the material.

The V gene is TRBV3-1 (or the pseudogene TRBV3-2), the J gene TRBJ2-2, with D perhaps TRBD1 (5 bases). This clonotype was obtained from a man aged 35 to 55 with active or convalescent COVID-19. Source material: peripheral blood. The CDR3 DNA follows: TGTGCCAGCAGCCAAAGGGGTGCCGGGGAGCTGTTTTTT. Translated: CASSQRGAGELFF.